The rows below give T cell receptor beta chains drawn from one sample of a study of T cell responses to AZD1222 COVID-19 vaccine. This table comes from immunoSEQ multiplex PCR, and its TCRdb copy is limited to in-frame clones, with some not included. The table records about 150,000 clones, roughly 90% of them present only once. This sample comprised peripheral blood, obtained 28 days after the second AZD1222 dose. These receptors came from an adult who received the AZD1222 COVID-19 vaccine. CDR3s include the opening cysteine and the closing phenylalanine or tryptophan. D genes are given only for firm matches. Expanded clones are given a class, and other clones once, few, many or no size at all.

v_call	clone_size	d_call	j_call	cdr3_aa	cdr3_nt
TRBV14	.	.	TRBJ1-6	CASSWAAGNSPLHF	TGTGCCAGCAGTTGGGCAGCTGGGAATTCACCCCTCCACTTT
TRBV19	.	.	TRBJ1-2	CASSETGRPNYGYTF	TGTGCCAGTAGTGAAACGGGGCGCCCTAACTATGGCTACACCTTC
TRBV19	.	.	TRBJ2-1	CASSIGQAQHNEQFF	TGTGCCAGTAGTATCGGGCAGGCTCAACACAATGAGCAGTTCTTC
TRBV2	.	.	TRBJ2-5	CASRTQETQYF	TGTGCCAGCAGAACTCAAGAGACCCAGTACTTC
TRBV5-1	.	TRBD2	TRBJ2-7	CASSFTSGTYEQYF	TGCGCCAGCAGCTTTACTAGCGGGACCTACGAGCAGTACTTC
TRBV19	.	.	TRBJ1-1	CASRREGRLDTEAFF	TGTGCCAGCCGAAGGGAGGGTCGATTGGACACTGAAGCTTTCTTT
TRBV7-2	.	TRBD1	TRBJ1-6	CASSLIRDRRNSPLHF	TGTGCCAGCAGCTTGATCCGGGACAGACGAAATTCACCCCTCCACTTT
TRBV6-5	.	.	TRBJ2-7	CASSYAAVYEQYF	TGTGCCAGCAGTTACGCGGCAGTATACGAGCAGTACTTC
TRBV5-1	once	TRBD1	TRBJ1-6	CASSSHFGTGMGNSPLHF	TGCGCCAGCAGCTCCCACTTCGGGACAGGGATGGGGAATTCACCCCTCCACTTT
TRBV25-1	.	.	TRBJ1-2	CASSDSPTASYGYTF	TGTGCCAGCAGTGATTCCCCGACAGCCTCCTATGGCTACACCTTC
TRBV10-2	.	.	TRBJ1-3	CASSTKGSRSGNTIYF	TGCGCCAGCTCCACCAAAGGAAGTCGATCTGGAAACACCATATATTTT
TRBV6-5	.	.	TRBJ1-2	CASSPPGGGYTF	TGTGCCAGCAGCCCCCCGGGTGGAGGCTACACCTTC
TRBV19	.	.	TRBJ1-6	CASSGADILNSPLHF	TGTGCCAGTAGTGGGGCGGACATCCTCAATTCACCCCTCCACTTT
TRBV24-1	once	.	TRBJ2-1	CATSDQSMGEQFF	TGTGCCACCAGTGACCAGAGCATGGGCGAGCAGTTCTTC
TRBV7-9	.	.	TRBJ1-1	CASSPDATEAFF	TGTGCCAGCAGCCCCGACGCTACTGAAGCTTTCTTT
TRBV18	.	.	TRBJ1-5	CASSPSTPLKGQPQHF	TGTGCCAGCTCACCATCGACTCCCCTAAAAGGTCAGCCCCAGCATTTT
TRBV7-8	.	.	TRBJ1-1	CASSFGPEGTEAFF	TGTGCCAGCAGCTTCGGGCCGGAAGGGACTGAAGCTTTCTTT
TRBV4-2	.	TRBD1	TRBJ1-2	CASSQESQGARYGYTF	TGTGCCAGCAGCCAAGAGTCTCAGGGGGCAAGGTATGGCTACACCTTC
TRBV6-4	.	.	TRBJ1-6	CASSEDISNSPLHF	TGTGCCAGCAGTGAGGACATCTCCAATTCACCCCTCCACTTT
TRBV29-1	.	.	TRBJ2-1	CSVEASGFEQFF	TGCAGCGTTGAGGCGAGCGGTTTTGAGCAGTTCTTC
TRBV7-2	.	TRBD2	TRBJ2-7	CASSLVAGGLGEQYF	TGTGCCAGCAGCTTAGTTGCGGGGGGGCTGGGCGAGCAGTACTTC
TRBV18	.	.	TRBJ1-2	CASSPLRDNYGYTF	TGTGCCAGCTCACCCCTCCGGGACAACTATGGCTACACCTTC
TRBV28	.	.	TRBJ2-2	CASSFRTNGELFF	TGTGCCAGCAGTTTTCGGACTAACGGGGAGCTGTTTTTT
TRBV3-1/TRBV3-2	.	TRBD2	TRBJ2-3	CASSLAGVSTDTQYF	TGTGCCAGCAGCCTAGCGGGGGTTAGCACAGATACGCAGTATTTT
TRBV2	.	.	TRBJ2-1	CASSFDNEQFF	TGTGCCAGCAGCTTCGACAATGAGCAGTTCTTC
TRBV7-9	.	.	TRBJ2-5	CASSLNAYIQETQYF	TGTGCCAGCAGCTTAAACGCATACATCCAAGAGACCCAGTACTTC
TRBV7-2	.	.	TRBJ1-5	CASSWGNQPQHF	TGTGCCAGCAGCTGGGGAAATCAGCCCCAGCATTTT
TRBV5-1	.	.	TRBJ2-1	CASSFLGGGYNEQFF	TGCGCCAGCAGCTTCCTAGGTGGAGGATACAATGAGCAGTTCTTC
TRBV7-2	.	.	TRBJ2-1	CASSLAGGRQGTYNEQFF	TGTGCCAGCAGCTTAGCGGGAGGGAGACAGGGGACTTACAATGAGCAGTTCTTC
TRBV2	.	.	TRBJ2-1	CASFAGSHDEQFF	TGTGCCAGCTTCGCGGGATCCCACGATGAGCAGTTCTTC
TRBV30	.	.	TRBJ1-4	CAWAGWTANEKLFF	TGTGCCTGGGCCGGGTGGACAGCCAATGAAAAACTGTTTTTT
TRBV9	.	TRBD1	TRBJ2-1	CASSVERTGGNLNEQFF	TGTGCCAGCAGCGTAGAGCGAACAGGGGGGAATTTAAATGAGCAGTTCTTC
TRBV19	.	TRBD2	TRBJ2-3	CASSPRTSGRGRTDTQYF	TGTGCCAGTAGTCCTCGGACTAGCGGGAGGGGGAGAACAGATACGCAGTATTTT
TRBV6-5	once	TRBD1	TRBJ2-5	CAKLGLGTGLETQYF	TGTGCCAAATTGGGCTTGGGGACAGGGTTGGAGACCCAGTACTTC
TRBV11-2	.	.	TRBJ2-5	CASSLPGETQYF	TGTGCCAGCAGCTTACCCGGAGAGACCCAGTACTTC
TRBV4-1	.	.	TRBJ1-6	CASSQAQGGSPLHF	TGCGCCAGCAGCCAAGCACAGGGAGGCTCACCCCTCCACTTT
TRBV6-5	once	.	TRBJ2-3	CASRRGFTDTQYF	TGTGCCAGCAGACGGGGATTCACAGATACGCAGTATTTT
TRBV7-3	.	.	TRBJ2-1	CASSLGGGQFF	TGTGCCAGCAGCTTAGGAGGAGGGCAGTTCTTC
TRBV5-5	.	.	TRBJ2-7	CASSPSQPLTGGDF	TGTGCCAGCAGCCCTTCCCAACCACTAACAGGGGGGGACTTC
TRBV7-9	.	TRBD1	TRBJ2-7	CASSLGDRVVDEQYF	TGTGCCAGCAGCTTAGGGGACAGGGTTGTGGACGAGCAGTACTTC
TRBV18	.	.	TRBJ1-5	CASSPGTNQPQHF	TGTGCCAGCTCACCAGGGACCAATCAGCCCCAGCATTTT
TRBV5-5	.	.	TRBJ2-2	CASSLFVTNTGELFF	TGTGCCAGCAGCTTGTTCGTCACGAACACCGGGGAGCTGTTTTTT
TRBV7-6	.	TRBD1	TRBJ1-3	CASSLGDSSGNTIYF	TGTGCCAGCAGCCTGGGGGACAGCTCTGGAAACACCATATATTTT
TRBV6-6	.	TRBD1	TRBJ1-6	CASSRGQGGSPLHF	TGTGCCAGCAGCCGGGGACAGGGGGGTTCACCCCTCCACTTT
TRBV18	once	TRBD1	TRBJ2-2	CASQQGVTGELFF	TGTGCCAGCCAACAGGGGGTTACCGGGGAGCTGTTTTTT
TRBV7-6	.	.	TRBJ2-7	CASSLIQSYEQYF	TGTGCCAGCAGCTTAATCCAGTCCTACGAGCAGTACTTC
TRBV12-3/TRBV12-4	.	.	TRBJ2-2	CASSFRDTGELFF	TGTGCCAGCAGTTTTCGGGACACCGGGGAGCTGTTTTTT
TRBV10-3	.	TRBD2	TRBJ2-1	CAIRGLAGYNEQFF	TGTGCCATCAGGGGACTAGCGGGGTACAATGAGCAGTTCTTC
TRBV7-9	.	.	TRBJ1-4	CASRDSDEKLFF	TGTGCCAGCAGGGACTCCGATGAAAAACTGTTTTTT
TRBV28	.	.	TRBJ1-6	CASSLRRFGTTNSPLHF	TGTGCCAGCAGTTTACGACGATTTGGGACGACAAATTCACCCCTCCACTTT
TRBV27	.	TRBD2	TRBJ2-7	CASSPGGGIKDEQYF	TGTGCCAGCAGTCCTGGCGGGGGGATAAAGGACGAGCAGTACTTC
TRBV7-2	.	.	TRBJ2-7	CASSLSRYEQYF	TGTGCCAGCAGCCTGAGTAGGTACGAGCAGTACTTC
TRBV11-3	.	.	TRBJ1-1	CASKRGQSNTEAFF	TGTGCCAGCAAACGTGGACAATCGAACACTGAAGCTTTCTTT
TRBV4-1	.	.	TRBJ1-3	CASSHLPGNTIYF	TGCGCCAGCAGCCACTTACCCGGAAACACCATATATTTT
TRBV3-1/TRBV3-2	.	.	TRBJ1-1	CASTPRVYGEAFF	TGTGCCAGCACCCCCCGGGTTTACGGTGAAGCTTTCTTT
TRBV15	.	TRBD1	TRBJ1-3	CATSRRQGHTIYF	TGTGCCACCAGCCGCCGACAGGGACACACCATATATTTT
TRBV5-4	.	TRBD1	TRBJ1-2	CASSSLTGENTF	TGTGCCAGCAGCTCATTGACAGGGGAAAACACCTTC